This T cell receptor beta chain was captured in a study of technical replicates of blood from several donors. Assay used: immunoSEQ multiplex PCR; TCRdb lists only in-frame clones, some missing. The sample shows 70,000 to 85,000 clones, over 80% of them seen only once. Germline CDR1 reads LNHDA; CDR2 reads SQIVND (reference sequence). The CDR3 length is 14 residues. Trimming pared 1 base from V and 6 bases from J, leaving 11 bases between. The sequenced sample consisted of T cells isolated from PBMCs. The TCR originated in a human donor in good health. The chain recombines TRBV19 with TRBJ2-3; D remains unclear. CDR3 in amino acids: CASSIGESSDTQYF. The CDR3 DNA reads TGTGCCAGTAGTATAGGAGAGTCGTCGGATACGCAGTATTTT.